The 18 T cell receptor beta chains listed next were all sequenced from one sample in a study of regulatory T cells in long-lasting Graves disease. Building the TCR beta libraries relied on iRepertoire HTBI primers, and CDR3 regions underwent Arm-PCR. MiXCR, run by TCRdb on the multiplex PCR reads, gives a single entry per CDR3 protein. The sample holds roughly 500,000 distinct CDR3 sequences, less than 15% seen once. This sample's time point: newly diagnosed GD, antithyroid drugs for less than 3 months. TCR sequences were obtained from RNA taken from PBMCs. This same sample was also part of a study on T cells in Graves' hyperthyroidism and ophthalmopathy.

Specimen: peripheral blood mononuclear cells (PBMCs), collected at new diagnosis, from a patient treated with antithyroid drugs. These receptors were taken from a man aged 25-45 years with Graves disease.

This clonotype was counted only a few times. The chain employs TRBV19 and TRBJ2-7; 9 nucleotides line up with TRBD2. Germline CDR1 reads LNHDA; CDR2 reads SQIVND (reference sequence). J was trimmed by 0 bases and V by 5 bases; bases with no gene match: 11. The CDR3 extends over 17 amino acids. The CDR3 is CASSPGLARASSYEQYF. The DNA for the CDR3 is TGTGCCAGTAGTCCCGGACTAGCGCGAGCTAGCTCCTACGAGCAGTACTTC.

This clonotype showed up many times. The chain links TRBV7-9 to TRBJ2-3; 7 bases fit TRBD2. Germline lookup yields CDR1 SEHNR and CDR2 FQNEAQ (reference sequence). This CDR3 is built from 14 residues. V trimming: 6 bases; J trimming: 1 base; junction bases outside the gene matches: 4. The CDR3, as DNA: TGTGCCAGCAGAGGGAGGGCCGGCACAGATACGCAGTATTTT. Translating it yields CASRGRAGTDTQYF.

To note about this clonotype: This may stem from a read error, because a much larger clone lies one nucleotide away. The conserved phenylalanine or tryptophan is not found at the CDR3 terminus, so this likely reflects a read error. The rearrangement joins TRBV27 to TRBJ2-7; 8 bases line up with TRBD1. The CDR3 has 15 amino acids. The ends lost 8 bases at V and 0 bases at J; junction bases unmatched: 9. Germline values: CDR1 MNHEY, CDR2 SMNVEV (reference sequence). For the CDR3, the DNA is TGTGCCAGCGGCGCACTGGGACAGGCCTCCTACGAGCAGTACTCC. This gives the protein CASGALGQASYEQYS.

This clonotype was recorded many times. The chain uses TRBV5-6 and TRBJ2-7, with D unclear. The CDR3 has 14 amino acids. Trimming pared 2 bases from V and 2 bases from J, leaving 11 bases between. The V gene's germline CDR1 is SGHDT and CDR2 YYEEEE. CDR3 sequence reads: CASSLWWNTYEQYF. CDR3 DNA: TGTGCCAGCAGCTTATGGTGGAATACCTACGAGCAGTACTTC.

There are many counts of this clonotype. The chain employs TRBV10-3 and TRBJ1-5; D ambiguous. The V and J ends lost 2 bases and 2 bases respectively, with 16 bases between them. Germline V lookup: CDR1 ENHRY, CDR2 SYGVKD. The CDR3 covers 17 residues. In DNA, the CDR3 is TGTGCCATCAGTGAGCTGTGGCAGCCCGGCCGCAATCAGCCCCAGCATTTT. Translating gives CAISELWQPGRNQPQHF.

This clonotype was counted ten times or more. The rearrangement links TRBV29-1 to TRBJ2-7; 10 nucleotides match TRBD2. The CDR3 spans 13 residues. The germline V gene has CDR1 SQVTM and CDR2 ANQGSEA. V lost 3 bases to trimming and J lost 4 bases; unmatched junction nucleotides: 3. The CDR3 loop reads CSVDLAGEYEQYF. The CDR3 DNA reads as TGCAGCGTTGATCTAGCGGGAGAGTACGAGCAGTACTTC.

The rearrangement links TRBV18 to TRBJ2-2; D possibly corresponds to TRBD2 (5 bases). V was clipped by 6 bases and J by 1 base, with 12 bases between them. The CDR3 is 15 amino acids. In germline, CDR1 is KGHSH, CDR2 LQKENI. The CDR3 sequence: CASSPVGGNTGELFF. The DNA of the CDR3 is TGTGCCAGCTCTCCGGTCGGAGGGAACACCGGGGAGCTGTTTTTT.

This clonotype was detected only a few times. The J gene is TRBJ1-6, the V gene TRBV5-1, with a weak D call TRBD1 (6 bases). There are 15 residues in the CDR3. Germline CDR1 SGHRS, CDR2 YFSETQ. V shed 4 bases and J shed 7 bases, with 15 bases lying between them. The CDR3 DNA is TGCGCCAGCAGCCCAAGACAGGCGGAAAATTCACCCCTCCACTTT. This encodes CASSPRQAENSPLHF.

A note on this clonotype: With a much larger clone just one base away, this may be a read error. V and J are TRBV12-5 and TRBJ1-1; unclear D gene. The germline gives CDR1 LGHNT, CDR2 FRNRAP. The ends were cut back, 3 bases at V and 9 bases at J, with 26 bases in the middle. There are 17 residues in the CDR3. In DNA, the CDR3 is TGTGCTAGTGGTTTCGCGGTTGTCTTGGACCCCCAAAAGAAAGCTTTCTTT. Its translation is CASGFAVVLDPQKKAFF.

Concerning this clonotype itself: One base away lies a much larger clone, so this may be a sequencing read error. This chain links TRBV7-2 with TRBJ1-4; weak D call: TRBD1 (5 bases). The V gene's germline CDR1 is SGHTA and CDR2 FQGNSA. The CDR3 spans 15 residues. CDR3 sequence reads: CASSLAAGTNEKLLF. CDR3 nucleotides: TGTGCCAGCAGCTTAGCGGCTGGGACTAATGAAAAACTGCTTTTT.

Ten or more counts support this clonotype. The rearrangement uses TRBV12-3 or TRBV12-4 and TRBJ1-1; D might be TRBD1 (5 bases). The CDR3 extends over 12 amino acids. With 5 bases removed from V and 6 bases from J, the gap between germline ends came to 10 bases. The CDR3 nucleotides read TGTGCCAGCAGTCCTGGGACCGCTGAAGCTTTCTTT. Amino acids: CASSPGTAEAFF.

CDR3 in amino acids: CASTDSFTYEQYF. CDR3 nucleotides: TGTGCCAGCACCGACTCGTTCACCTACGAGCAGTACTTC. V gene TRBV6-1 combines with J gene TRBJ2-7; D call uncertain. Germline lookup yields CDR1 MNHNS and CDR2 SASEGT. There are 13 residues in the CDR3. Trimming pared 7 bases from V and 2 bases from J, leaving 12 bases between.

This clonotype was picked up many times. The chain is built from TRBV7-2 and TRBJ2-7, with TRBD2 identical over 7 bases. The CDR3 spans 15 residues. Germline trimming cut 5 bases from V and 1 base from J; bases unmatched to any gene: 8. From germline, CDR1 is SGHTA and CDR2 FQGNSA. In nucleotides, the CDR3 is TGTGCCAGCAGCCCTCGGGAAGCGGGATCCTACGAGCAGTACTTC. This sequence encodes CASSPREAGSYEQYF.

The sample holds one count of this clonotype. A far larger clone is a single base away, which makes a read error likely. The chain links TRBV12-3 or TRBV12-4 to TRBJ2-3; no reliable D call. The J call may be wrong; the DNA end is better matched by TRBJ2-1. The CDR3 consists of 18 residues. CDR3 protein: CASSSLQGSDTPYDEQFF. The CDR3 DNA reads TGTGCCAGCAGTTCCCTTCAAGGAAGCGACACCCCCTACGATGAGCAGTTCTTC.

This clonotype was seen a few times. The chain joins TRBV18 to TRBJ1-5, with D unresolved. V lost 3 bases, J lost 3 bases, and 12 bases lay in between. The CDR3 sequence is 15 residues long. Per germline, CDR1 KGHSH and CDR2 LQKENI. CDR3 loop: CASSPKVGLNQPQHF. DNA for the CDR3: TGTGCCAGCTCACCCAAAGTGGGCCTCAATCAGCCCCAGCATTTT.

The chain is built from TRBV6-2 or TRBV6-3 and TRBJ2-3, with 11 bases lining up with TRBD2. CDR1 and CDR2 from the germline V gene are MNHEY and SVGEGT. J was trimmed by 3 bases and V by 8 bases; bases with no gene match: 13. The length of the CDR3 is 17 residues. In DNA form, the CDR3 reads TGTGCCAGCTCGATTTCAGTAGCGGGGGGGGGAACAGATACGCAGTATTTT. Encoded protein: CASSISVAGGGTDTQYF.

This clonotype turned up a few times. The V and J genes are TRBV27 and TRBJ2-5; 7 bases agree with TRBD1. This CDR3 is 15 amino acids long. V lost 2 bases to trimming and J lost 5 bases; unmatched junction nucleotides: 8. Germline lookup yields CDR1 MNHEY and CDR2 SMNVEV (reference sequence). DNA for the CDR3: TGTGCCAGCAGTTTAACACAGGGGAAAGGCGAGACCCAGTACTTC. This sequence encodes CASSLTQGKGETQYF.

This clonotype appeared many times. CDR3 bases: TGCGCCAGCAGCTCCGGGACTCCGGTGACCGGGGAGCTGTTTTTT. It yields the protein CASSSGTPVTGELFF. This chain uses TRBV5-1 with TRBJ2-2, with D perhaps matching TRBD2 (6 bases). The ends were cut back, 3 bases at V and 5 bases at J, with 14 bases in the middle. The CDR3 consists of 15 residues. Germline lookup yields CDR1 SGHRS and CDR2 YFSETQ. Full variable domain (missing parts from reference TRBV5-1 and TRBJ2-2): KAGVTQTPRYLIKTRGQQVTLSCSPISGHRSVSWYQQTPGQGLQFLFEYFSETQRNKGNFPGRFSGRQFSNSRSEMNVSTLELGDSALYLCASSSGTPVTGELFFGEGSRLTVL.